Here is one TCR beta chain with its context. In the same sample, other DNA sequences code for this CDR3. The source of the sample is a study of shared clonotypes between healthy human individuals. Authors' methods: Filtering differed, since immunoSEQ gave only junction sequences and no quality scores. Repertoires were generated with immunoSEQ multiplex PCR, while TCRdb's copy carries only in-frame clones and drops some. The V and J calls and the clone size are those of that table, but D and trimming were determined from the DNA. Of about 2.4 million clones in the sample, 85% to 95% were seen once. Germline V gene lookup returns CDR1 SEHNR and CDR2 FQNEAQ (reference sequence). This CDR3 is built from 14 residues. V trimming: 6 bases; J trimming: 5 bases; junction bases outside the gene matches: 5.

The chain employs TRBV7-9 and TRBJ1-1; TRBD1 matches at 11 bases. This TCR was recovered from a man between 18 and 35 years old in good health. What was sequenced was naive CD4+ T cells sorted from blood. Noted subset: CD45RA+ positively selected. The CDR3: CASSSGQGDTEAFF. The CDR3 bases are TGTGCCAGCAGTTCGGGACAGGGGGATACTGAAGCTTTCTTT.